The 28 T cell receptor beta chains below were found in one sample sequenced in a study of T cell responses to AZD1222 COVID-19 vaccine. Sequencing used immunoSEQ multiplex PCR; TCRdb keeps in-frame clones, though not all of them. The sample comprises under 200,000 clones, 94% of which are singletons, and about 9.3% rests with the top ten. The sample here was peripheral blood, taken on day 0 of AZD1222 vaccination. These receptors came from an adult in good health.

The chain recombines TRBV5-1 with TRBJ1-1; 11 nucleotides align to TRBD1. The germline gives CDR1 SGHRS, CDR2 YFSETQ. J lost 0 bases, V lost 4 bases, and 2 bases had no gene match. This CDR3 spans 15 amino acids. This CDR3 reads CASSRDRGMNTEAFF. CDR3 coding DNA: TGCGCCAGCAGCCGGGACAGGGGGATGAACACTGAAGCTTTCTTT.

The chain employs TRBV18 and TRBJ1-2; TRBD1 agrees at 8 bases. Germline lookup yields CDR1 KGHSH and CDR2 LQKENI. After removal of 2 bases from V and 6 bases from J, the junction contained 5 bases not matched to a gene. The CDR3 is 14 amino acids. The CDR3 sequence: CASSPKDRAHGYTF. CDR3 sequence (DNA): TGTGCCAGCTCACCAAAGGACAGGGCCCATGGCTACACCTTC.

The chain has TRBV5-8 and TRBJ2-7, with D unresolved. The V gene's germline CDR1 is SGHTS and CDR2 YDEGEE. Trimming stripped 1 base from V and 6 bases from J, with 14 bases between. The CDR3 is 14 amino acids. The DNA for the CDR3 is TGTGCCAGCAGCTTGTGGGTGGGAACCGGCGAGCAGTACTTC. It translates to CASSLWVGTGEQYF.

This chain joins TRBV7-3 and TRBJ2-2; 8 positions match TRBD1. Germline V lookup: CDR1 SGHTA, CDR2 FQGTGA. The CDR3 loop spans 15 amino acids. V was clipped by 5 bases and J by 1 base; unmatched bases: 3. This CDR3 reads CASSLDRVNTGELFF. The CDR3 DNA is TGTGCCAGCAGCCTGGACAGGGTGAACACCGGGGAGCTGTTTTTT.

This clone came up once. The J gene is TRBJ1-1, the V gene TRBV5-1; D is ambiguous. V was clipped by 4 bases and J by 3 bases, with 16 bases between them. Germline V gene lookup returns CDR1 SGHRS and CDR2 YFSETQ. The CDR3 has 15 amino acids. The CDR3, as DNA: TGCGCCAGCAGCCCTGCGGGGAGGCTCGACACTGAAGCTTTCTTT. Translating gives CASSPAGRLDTEAFF.

The CDR3 loop reads CASSHPGQGSEQYF. The CDR3 bases are TGTGCCAGCAGCCACCCGGGACAGGGGTCCGAGCAGTACTTC. V gene TRBV7-9 combines with J gene TRBJ2-7; 10 nucleotides align to TRBD1. Germline loops: CDR1 SEHNR, CDR2 FQNEAQ (reference sequence). This CDR3 is 14 amino acids long. V lost 5 bases to trimming and J lost 6 bases; unmatched junction nucleotides: 7.

The chain is built from TRBV5-4 and TRBJ1-2, with 7 bases aligning to TRBD1. CDR1 and CDR2 from the germline V gene are SGHNT and YYREEE (reference sequence). CDR3 length equals 16 residues. With V trimmed by 4 bases and J by 4 bases, 13 bases remained unmatched. CDR3 protein: CASSPNARGFSYGYTF. CDR3 in DNA: TGTGCCAGCAGCCCGAATGCCAGGGGGTTTTCCTATGGCTACACCTTC.

The rearrangement links TRBV5-1 to TRBJ1-1; D unclear. The CDR3 length is 14 residues. Trimming took 4 bases from V and 1 from J, leaving 11 bases between them. Germline V gene lookup returns CDR1 SGHRS and CDR2 YFSETQ. The CDR3 DNA follows: TGCGCCAGCAGCCTCGGTAGAAGGAACACTGAAGCTTTCTTT. Translated, it gives CASSLGRRNTEAFF.

The V gene is TRBV5-6, the J gene TRBJ1-1; possible D gene TRBD1, 5 bases. V was trimmed by 0 bases and J by 2 bases, leaving 11 bases between them. The CDR3 consists of 15 residues. Germline values: CDR1 SGHDT, CDR2 YYEEEE. The CDR3 DNA is TGTGCCAGCAGCTTGGACGGGGGGAGCAACACTGAAGCTTTCTTT. This encodes CASSLDGGSNTEAFF.

The rearrangement links TRBV7-9 to TRBJ2-5; 10 positions agree with TRBD2. This CDR3 region has 16 residues. Unmatched junction bases numbered 6, after V lost 2 bases and J lost 3 bases. The germline V gene encodes CDR1 SEHNR and CDR2 FQNEAQ (reference sequence). The CDR3 nucleotides read TGTGCCAGCAGCTTAATCCCAGCGGGAGGGAAAGAGACCCAGTACTTC. Amino acid sequence: CASSLIPAGGKETQYF.

This chain connects TRBV1 to TRBJ2-7; TRBD2, the D gene given by the table, was not confirmed from the DNA. TRBV1 is given as a pseudogene. CDR3 length: 17 residues. The CDR3 region is CTSSRASSGGVGGEQYF. The DNA of the CDR3 is TGCACCAGCAGCCGCGCCTCTAGCGGGGGAGTGGGTGGCGAGCAGTACTTC.

The V call is TRBV3-1 (or the pseudogene TRBV3-2), the J call TRBJ1-1; D remains ambiguous. Trimming shortened V by 4 bases and J by 3 bases, and 15 bases separated the two germline ends. Per germline, CDR1 LGHDT and CDR2 YNNKEL (reference sequence). This CDR3 spans 15 amino acids. CDR3 DNA: TGTGCCAGCAGCCTAAGGGTACGGCACTACACTGAAGCTTTCTTT. Amino acids: CASSLRVRHYTEAFF.

The V and J genes are TRBV7-9 and TRBJ2-1; 8 positions agree with TRBD1. The CDR3 is 15 residues long. The V gene end was trimmed by 4 bases and the J gene end by 2 bases; junction bases not matched to a gene: 4. The germline CDR1 and CDR2 sequences are SEHNR and FQNEAQ (reference sequence). The CDR3 DNA is TGTGCCAGCAGCTCACCGGGACAGGCCTACAATGAGCAGTTCTTC. Translating gives CASSSPGQAYNEQFF. Full variable domain (remainder filled in from reference TRBV7-9 and TRBJ2-1): DTGVSQNPRHKITKRGQNVTFRCDPISEHNRLYWYRQTLGQGPEFLTYFQNEAQLEKSRLLSDRFSAERPKGSFSTLEIQRTEQGDSAMYLCASSSPGQAYNEQFFGPGTRLTVL.

This clone was seen only once. V and J are TRBV6-1 and TRBJ1-2; D remains ambiguous. Germline V CDR1 and CDR2: MNHNS, SASEGT. CDR3 length equals 15 residues. Trimming took off 2 bases at V and 0 bases at J, with 10 bases between the two ends. This CDR3 is CASSEWIGPNYGYTF. CDR3 coding DNA: TGTGCCAGCAGTGAATGGATAGGACCTAACTATGGCTACACCTTC.

The chain is built from TRBV3-1 (or the pseudogene TRBV3-2) and TRBJ1-2; no definite D call. The germline gives CDR1 LGHDT, CDR2 YNNKEL (reference sequence). CDR3 size: 12 residues. Trimming stripped 0 bases from V and 8 bases from J, with 7 bases between. In nucleotides, the CDR3 is TGTGCCAGCAGCCAAGAGACGCGCGGCTACACCTTC. This translates into CASSQETRGYTF.

The count of this clone is one. The J gene is TRBJ2-1, the V gene TRBV9; tentatively, D is TRBD2 (6 bases). The germline gives CDR1 SGDLS, CDR2 YYNGEE. V shed 3 bases and J shed 4 bases, with 17 bases lying between them. This CDR3 comprises 16 residues. CDR3 loop: CASSALSGGGYNEQFF. For the CDR3, the DNA is TGTGCCAGCAGCGCCTTGTCCGGGGGTGGGTACAATGAGCAGTTCTTC.

The V gene is TRBV6-1, the J gene TRBJ2-5; TRBD2 matches 7 bases. CDR1 and CDR2 from the germline V gene are MNHNS and SASEGT. The CDR3 contains 14 residues. V was clipped by 1 base and J by 5 bases; unmatched bases: 4. DNA of the CDR3: TGTGCCAGCAGTGAAGGCGGGGGACGGGAGACCCAGTACTTC. This codes for CASSEGGGRETQYF.

The V and J genes are TRBV7-3 and TRBJ2-5; 7 bases match TRBD2. The germline V gene encodes CDR1 SGHTA and CDR2 FQGTGA. The junction had 11 bases not matched to a gene; V was cut back by 1 base and J by 3 bases. There are 17 residues in the CDR3. CDR3 loop: CASSLKGRAGLEETQYF. Here the CDR3 DNA reads TGTGCCAGCAGCTTAAAGGGGCGAGCGGGATTAGAAGAGACCCAGTACTTC.

The chain recombines TRBV6-1 with TRBJ2-7; D tentatively fits TRBD1 or TRBD2 (5 bases each). CDR1 MNHNS and CDR2 SASEGT come from the germline V gene. V was trimmed by 1 base and J by 3 bases, leaving 13 bases between them. CDR3 size: 15 residues. CDR3 in DNA: TGTGCCAGCAGTGAAGTCGGGACCAACCTCTACGAGCAGTACTTC. Residues: CASSEVGTNLYEQYF.

V usage is TRBV5-1 and J usage is TRBJ1-2; D uncertain. V lost 3 bases and J lost 6, with 15 bases in between. The CDR3 spans 14 residues. Germline loops: CDR1 SGHRS, CDR2 YFSETQ. CDR3 region: CASSSAGFRDGYTF. The CDR3 DNA sequence: TGCGCCAGCAGCTCGGCGGGGTTTCGAGATGGCTACACCTTC.

The V and J genes are TRBV9 and TRBJ1-4; D uncertain. Germline V gene sequence: CDR1 SGDLS, CDR2 YYNGEE. The ends were cut back, 8 bases at V and 7 bases at J, with 24 bases in the middle. The CDR3 has 16 residues. The CDR3 loop reads CARDAAVGIKAEKLFF. DNA of the CDR3: TGTGCCAGAGACGCCGCTGTTGGCATAAAGGCTGAAAAACTGTTTTTT.

The chain couples TRBV11-2 to TRBJ2-3; the D is unclear. CDR3 length: 14 amino acids. V dropped 5 bases and J dropped 3 bases, with 12 bases sitting between them. Germline lookup yields CDR1 SGHAT and CDR2 FQNNGV. CDR3 in DNA: TGTGCCAGCAGCCCCTTGGCGAGGACAGATACGCAGTATTTT. Translated: CASSPLARTDTQYF. Based on the CDR3 plus reference TRBV11-2 and TRBJ2-3, the full variable domain is EAGVAQSPRYKIIEKRQSVAFWCNPISGHATLYWYQQILGQGPKLLIQFQNNGVVDDSQLPKDRFSAERLKGVDSTLKIQPAKLEDSAVYLCASSPLARTDTQYFGPGTRLTVL.

The chain recombines TRBV6-5 with TRBJ1-2, with unresolved D. V shed 5 bases and J shed 8 bases, with 12 bases lying between them. The CDR3 extends over 12 amino acids. The germline CDR1 and CDR2 sequences are MNHEY and SVGAGI. The CDR3 coding sequence is TGTGCCAGCAGTCGCAGATACGGAGGCTACACCTTC. Translating it yields CASSRRYGGYTF.

The chain combines TRBV30 with TRBJ1-1; D is possibly TRBD1 (5 bases). Germline V lookup: CDR1 GTSNPN, CDR2 SVGIG (reference sequence). The CDR3 has 12 amino acids. V lost 4 bases, J lost 6 bases, and 12 bases lay in between. The CDR3 here is CAWNPGHSEAFF. The CDR3 coding sequence is TGTGCCTGGAACCCAGGACATTCTGAAGCTTTCTTT.

V usage is TRBV2 and J usage is TRBJ2-1; 7 nucleotides agree with TRBD2. The ends lost 6 bases at V and 5 bases at J; junction bases unmatched: 7. This CDR3 comprises 14 residues. The germline gives CDR1 SNHLY, CDR2 FYNNEI. The CDR3 spells CASRGGYKDNEQFF. The CDR3 nucleotides are TGTGCCAGCAGGGGGGGGTACAAGGACAATGAGCAGTTCTTC.

The rearrangement joins TRBV28 to TRBJ1-1; D remains unclear. Germline V CDR1 and CDR2: MDHEN, SYDVKM. CDR3 length: 14 amino acids. V was shortened by 7 bases and J by 0 bases, with 12 bases between the two germline ends. The CDR3 bases are TGTGCCAGCAAAGAATGGTTTATGAACACTGAAGCTTTCTTT. Its translation is CASKEWFMNTEAFF.

V usage is TRBV19 and J usage is TRBJ2-7, with D tentatively TRBD2 (6 bases). Trimming stripped 4 bases from V and 3 bases from J, with 13 bases between. The CDR3 extends over 14 amino acids. Germline CDR1 LNHDA, CDR2 SQIVND (reference sequence). The DNA for the CDR3 is TGTGCCAGTAGTACCGGGAGTGGTCTCTACGAGCAGTACTTC. Its protein is CASSTGSGLYEQYF.

The gene calls are TRBV28 and TRBJ2-3; TRBD2 is a possible D gene (5 bases). This CDR3 region has 15 residues. The germline gives CDR1 MDHEN, CDR2 SYDVKM. V dropped 3 bases and J dropped 4 bases, with 14 bases sitting between them. The CDR3 DNA is TGTGCCAGCAGTTTTCCCGGGGTGGGCCCAGATACGCAGTATTTT. Amino acid sequence: CASSFPGVGPDTQYF.